Listed below are T cell receptor beta chains from one sample, sequenced in a study of T-cell reconstitution after alpha-beta-depleted transplantation in children. TCRdb reanalysed the PCR reads using MiXCR and keeps one entry per CDR3 protein. Among 500,000 or so distinct CDR3 sequences listed, 30% to 35% were seen once. Source: PBMCs from the stem cell graft donor, taken from the stem cell graft. The source of these receptors is a human donor who donated a stem cell graft to a child with aplastic anemia. The CDR3 runs from the conserved cysteine through the conserved F or W. A D gene is named only where the DNA matches it firmly. Size tells how often a clone was seen (once, few, many) or the class of an expanded clone, and some rows leave it out.

abundance: .; j_gene: TRBJ2-1; v_gene: TRBV15; d_gene: .; CDR3nt: TGTGCCACCAGCAGAGCCCGGGAGTCGGACAGAAGCTCCTACAATGAGCAGTTCTTC; CDR3aa: CATSRARESDRSSYNEQFF
abundance: .; j_gene: TRBJ2-4; v_gene: TRBV4-1; d_gene: TRBD2; CDR3nt: TGCGCCAGCAGCCAAGAGACCGCCGGACTAGCGGGAGGATCTAACATTCAGTACTTC; CDR3aa: CASSQETAGLAGGSNIQYF
abundance: .; j_gene: TRBJ2-1; v_gene: TRBV3-1; d_gene: .; CDR3nt: TGTGCCAGCAGCCAAGAGATACGGCGGGGTCCCTACAATGAGCAGTTCTTC; CDR3aa: CASSQEIRRGPYNEQFF
abundance: few; j_gene: TRBJ2-1; v_gene: TRBV5-4; d_gene: .; CDR3nt: TGTGCCAGCAGCTTGGCCGGTGGTTCGGGGAATGAGCAGTTCTTC; CDR3aa: CASSLAGGSGNEQFF
abundance: few; j_gene: TRBJ2-3; v_gene: TRBV12-3/TRBV12-4; d_gene: TRBD2; CDR3nt: TGTGCCAGCAGTTTACGGAGGGGAGGGGATACGCAGTATTTT; CDR3aa: CASSLRRGGDTQYF
abundance: many; j_gene: TRBJ2-1; v_gene: TRBV11-3; d_gene: TRBD2; CDR3nt: TGTGCCAGCAGCTCCGCTAGCGGGAGTTGGAATGAGCAGTTCTTC; CDR3aa: CASSSASGSWNEQFF
abundance: .; j_gene: TRBJ1-2; v_gene: TRBV7-9; d_gene: TRBD1; CDR3nt: TGTGCCAGCAGAGACAGGGTTAACTATGGCTACACCTTC; CDR3aa: CASRDRVNYGYTF
abundance: .; j_gene: TRBJ1-6; v_gene: TRBV12-3/TRBV12-4; d_gene: .; CDR3nt: TGTGCCAGCAGTTTATCGGTACAATATAATTCACCCCTCCACTTT; CDR3aa: CASSLSVQYNSPLHF
abundance: few; j_gene: TRBJ2-1; v_gene: TRBV5-1; d_gene: TRBD2; CDR3nt: TGCGCCAGCAAGATAGCGGGAGTGATAAATGAGCAGTTCTTC; CDR3aa: CASKIAGVINEQFF
abundance: few; j_gene: TRBJ2-6; v_gene: TRBV5-1; d_gene: TRBD1; CDR3nt: TGCGCCAGCAGCAAGACAGGGATTCCCAACTCTGGGGCCAACGTCCTGACTTTC; CDR3aa: CASSKTGIPNSGANVLTF
abundance: .; j_gene: TRBJ1-1; v_gene: TRBV20-1; d_gene: .; CDR3nt: TGCAGTGCTAGTCTGGGGAACACTGAAGCTTTCTTT; CDR3aa: CSASLGNTEAFF
abundance: few; j_gene: TRBJ2-1; v_gene: TRBV20-1; d_gene: TRBD2; CDR3nt: TGCAGTGCTAGAGACCGACTAGCGGGAGGTCTGAATGAGCAGTTCTTC; CDR3aa: CSARDRLAGGLNEQFF
abundance: .; j_gene: TRBJ2-7; v_gene: TRBV20-1; d_gene: TRBD2; CDR3nt: TGCAGTGCTAGAGATCTCGGGACTACCGAGGACGAGCAGTACTTC; CDR3aa: CSARDLGTTEDEQYF
abundance: .; j_gene: TRBJ2-1; v_gene: TRBV4-3; d_gene: TRBD1; CDR3nt: TGCGCCAGCAGCCAGGACAGGGGTGTTCAGTCGAATGAGCAGTTCTTC; CDR3aa: CASSQDRGVQSNEQFF
abundance: .; j_gene: TRBJ1-4; v_gene: TRBV11-2; d_gene: TRBD1; CDR3nt: TGTGCCAGCAGCCGGAATTCTCCAGGGGGGAATGAAAAACTGTTTTTT; CDR3aa: CASSRNSPGGNEKLFF
abundance: few; j_gene: TRBJ2-2; v_gene: TRBV5-1; d_gene: TRBD2; CDR3nt: TGCGCCAGCAGGCAACCGGGACTAGCGGGCCCCGGGGAGCTGTTTTTT; CDR3aa: CASRQPGLAGPGELFF
abundance: .; j_gene: TRBJ1-1; v_gene: TRBV15; d_gene: .; CDR3nt: TGTGCCACCAGCAGAGGGGCCCCGAACACTGAAGCTTTCTTT; CDR3aa: CATSRGAPNTEAFF
abundance: few; j_gene: TRBJ1-2; v_gene: TRBV6-1; d_gene: .; CDR3nt: TGTGCCAGCAGAACCGACAGAGGACGGAACTATGGCTACACCTTC; CDR3aa: CASRTDRGRNYGYTF